The entry that follows covers one T cell receptor (beta chain) sequence. Its antigen is still unknown. These data originate in a study of glioma-infiltrating T cells. Study results and caveats: Very few CDR3 sequences were shared between tissue and blood.

Using RNA template, CDR3s of TCR alpha and beta were amplified with iRepertoire arm-PCR. TCRdb reanalysed the multiplex PCR reads using MiXCR and keeps one entry per CDR3 protein. The sample carries around 140,000 distinct CDR3 sequences, roughly 43% recorded once. The receptor was derived from a human donor with low-grade glioma or glioblastoma, undergoing nonglioma brain surgery, or in good health (not recorded which). Sequences were obtained from glioma tissue, nonneoplastic brain tissue, or PBMCs (not recorded which).

The CDR3 is CASSNHMNTEAFF. The CDR3, as DNA: TGTGCCAGCAGTAACCACATGAACACTGAAGCTTTCTTT. V usage is TRBV28 and J usage is TRBJ1-1; D is uncertain. The V gene lost 5 bases and the J gene lost 0 bases, with 7 bases spanning the gap. CDR1 and CDR2 from the germline V gene are MDHEN and SYDVKM. CDR3 size: 13 residues.